Listed here are 4 T cell receptor beta chains from one sample, sequenced in a study of vaccination and CD4 T cells after COVID-19. The treatment here: roughly 10-day PBMC culture with coronavirus spike peptide pools or control peptides (ViraFEST assay). The Oncomine TCR Beta short-read assay sequenced DNA from cultured CD4+ T cells. TCRdb ran MiXCR on the PCR reads and lists one entry per CDR3 protein. This sample carries about 3,600 distinct CDR3 sequences, roughly a sixth of them seen once, and the ten largest clones take around 15%. For these TCRs, the target antigens are not known. The specimen sequenced was CD4+ T cells from blood, cultured in vitro. The source is a human donor who had recovered from COVID-19.

This clonotype was seen a few times. The chain carries TRBV30 and TRBJ2-7; 7 nucleotides align to TRBD1. This CDR3 comprises 15 residues. J lost 6 bases, V lost 1 base, and 12 bases had no gene match. Germline values: CDR1 GTSNPN, CDR2 SVGIG (reference sequence). CDR3 loop: CAWSAKSTGFGEQYF. CDR3 bases: TGTGCCTGGAGTGCCAAATCGACAGGGTTTGGCGAGCAGTACTTC. The variable domain in full, completed from reference TRBV30 and TRBJ2-7, reads SQTIHQWPATLVQPVGSPLSLECTVEGTSNPNLYWYRQAAGRGLQLLFYSVGIGQISSEVPQNLSASRPQDRQFILSSKKLLLSDSGFYLCAWSAKSTGFGEQYFGPGTRLTVT.

This clonotype was observed a handful of times. V gene TRBV5-6 combines with J gene TRBJ2-5; 12 positions agree with TRBD2. The CDR3 covers 15 residues. With 4 bases clipped from V and 1 base from J, the junction kept 2 bases outside the gene matches. Looked up from germline, CDR1 is SGHDT and CDR2 is YYEEEE. The DNA of the CDR3 is TGTGCCAGCAGCCAACTAGCGGGGGGCCAAGAGACCCAGTACTTC. It encodes CASSQLAGGQETQYF.

This clonotype has a handful of counts. The rearrangement uses TRBV20-1 and TRBJ1-3, with D possibly being TRBD1 (5 bases). The CDR3 covers 15 residues. V was shortened by 3 bases and J by 1 base, with 13 bases between the two germline ends. Germline V gene lookup returns CDR1 DFQATT and CDR2 SNEGSKA (reference sequence). In DNA form, the CDR3 reads TGCAGTGCTAGTTTTAGGGCAGGGTCTGGAAACACCATATATTTT. Its protein is CSASFRAGSGNTIYF.

This clonotype was counted a few times. The J gene is TRBJ1-3, the V gene TRBV18, with a weak D call TRBD1 (6 bases). The CDR3 sequence is 13 residues long. Germline CDR1 reads KGHSH; CDR2 reads LQKENI. V lost 5 bases, J lost 4 bases, and 9 bases lay in between. The DNA for the CDR3 is TGTGCCAGCTCAACAGGGTACGGAAACACCATATATTTT. Amino acids: CASSTGYGNTIYF.